These 17 T cell receptor beta chains share one sample of origin, sequenced in a study of shared clonotypes between healthy human individuals. Data came from immunoSEQ multiplex PCR; TCRdb stores just in-frame clones and leaves some out. This table has roughly 1,600,000 clones, roughly 98.5% appearing once. The source material was naive CD4+ T cells sorted from blood. Subset noted: CD45RA+ positively selected. All receptors come from a man aged 30 to 39 in good health.

This clone was detected only once. The rearrangement uses TRBV7-9 and TRBJ2-3; possible D gene TRBD2, 6 bases. The CDR3 has 15 residues. The germline V gene has CDR1 SEHNR and CDR2 FQNEAQ (reference sequence). Trimming removed 5 bases from V and 0 bases from J, with 12 bases in between. The CDR3 DNA follows: TGTGCCAGCAGCCCCCTAGCGACTAGCACAGATACGCAGTATTTT. Its translation is CASSPLATSTDTQYF. The variable domain in full, completed from reference TRBV7-9 and TRBJ2-3, reads DTGVSQNPRHKITKRGQNVTFRCDPISEHNRLYWYRQTLGQGPEFLTYFQNEAQLEKSRLLSDRFSAERPKGSFSTLEIQRTEQGDSAMYLCASSPLATSTDTQYFGPGTRLTVL.

The chain has TRBV30 and TRBJ2-6, with 10 bases fitting TRBD1. V trimming: 3 bases; J trimming: 0 bases; junction bases outside the gene matches: 8. The germline CDR1 and CDR2 sequences are GTSNPN and SVGIG (reference sequence). The CDR3 is made up of 18 amino acids. The CDR3 DNA sequence: TGTGCCTGGAGCCAAGGGACAGGGGCAGCCTCTGGGGCCAACGTCCTGACTTTC. Translation gives CAWSQGTGAASGANVLTF.

This chain uses TRBV6-1 with TRBJ1-4, with 7 bases identical to TRBD1. This CDR3 is 13 amino acids long. V trimming: 2 bases; J trimming: 8 bases; junction bases outside the gene matches: 2. Germline loops: CDR1 MNHNS, CDR2 SASEGT. CDR3 nucleotide sequence: TGTGCCAGCAGTGAACAGGGGGAGGAAAAACTGTTTTTT. It specifies CASSEQGEEKLFF.

The J gene is TRBJ2-7, the V gene TRBV6-1; D may be TRBD1 or TRBD2 (5 bases each). Germline assignment: CDR1 MNHNS and CDR2 SASEGT. V lost 0 bases, J lost 0 bases, and 9 bases lay in between. CDR3 length equals 15 residues. DNA of the CDR3: TGTGCCAGCAGTGAAGCGCCCGGGGCCTCCTACGAGCAGTACTTC. Amino acids: CASSEAPGASYEQYF.

The chain is built from TRBV11-3 and TRBJ2-6, with D tentatively TRBD2 (6 bases). Germline V gives CDR1 SGHNT, CDR2 YENEEA. The CDR3 is made up of 18 amino acids. Trimming removed 1 base from V and 1 base from J, with 14 bases in between. The CDR3 DNA sequence: TGTGCCAGCAGCTTAGGGGGGGACGTCTCGTCTGGGGCCAACGTCCTGACTTTC. Translated: CASSLGGDVSSGANVLTF.

V usage is TRBV4-2 and J usage is TRBJ2-7, with a possible D match to TRBD1 (6 bases). The CDR3 runs to 17 residues. V lost 0 bases to trimming and J lost 7 bases, with 22 bases between them. Germline V gene data show CDR1 as LGHNA and CDR2 as YNFKEQ. The CDR3 is CASSQDGNRGSPTEQYF. The DNA for the CDR3 is TGTGCCAGCAGCCAAGACGGGAATAGGGGGTCCCCTACTGAGCAGTACTTC.

This chain links TRBV19 with TRBJ1-1, with D possibly TRBD1 on 6 matching bases. Germline loops: CDR1 LNHDA, CDR2 SQIVND (reference sequence). The CDR3 contains 15 residues. V was pared by 1 base and J by 0 bases, with 9 bases between. CDR3 loop: CASSIAGQLNTEAFF. In DNA, the CDR3 is TGTGCCAGTAGTATAGCCGGACAGTTGAACACTGAAGCTTTCTTT.

This chain links TRBV5-4 with TRBJ2-5, with D possibly matching TRBD1 (6 bases). Between the trimmed V and J ends, which lost 0 bases and 4 bases, there was a span of 10 bases. This CDR3 is built from 14 residues. Germline CDR1 reads SGHNT; CDR2 reads YYREEE (reference sequence). The CDR3: CASSLAGDRETQYF. The CDR3 DNA reads as TGTGCCAGCAGCTTGGCAGGGGACCGAGAGACCCAGTACTTC.

The rearrangement joins TRBV28 to TRBJ1-2; D is undetermined. V was clipped by 10 bases and J by 5 bases, with 20 bases between them. CDR3 length: 14 amino acids. CDR1 is MDHEN and CDR2 is SYDVKM in the germline V gene. The chain's CDR3 is CAIFDEMGSYGYTF. In nucleotides, the CDR3 is TGTGCCATCTTCGACGAGATGGGTTCTTATGGCTACACCTTC.

As concerns this clone: Other DNA variants within this sample encode the same CDR3. The chain couples TRBV5-6 to TRBJ1-3; TRBD1 might be the D (5 bases). The V end was cut by 1 base, the J end by 2 bases, with 7 bases between. The CDR3 runs 14 residues. The germline gives CDR1 SGHDT, CDR2 YYEEEE. CDR3 in DNA: TGTGCCAGCAGCTTGACAGGCGCTGGAAACACCATATATTTT. It yields the protein CASSLTGAGNTIYF. Variable domain in full (rest from reference TRBV5-6 and TRBJ1-3): DAGVTQSPTHLIKTRGQQVTLRCSPKSGHDTVSWYQQALGQGPQFIFQYYEEEERQRGNFPDRFSGHQFPNYSSELNVNALLLGDSALYLCASSLTGAGNTIYFGEGSWLTVV.

V gene TRBV20-1 combines with J gene TRBJ1-1, with D possibly being TRBD1 (5 bases). The CDR3 spans 11 residues. Germline V lookup: CDR1 DFQATT, CDR2 SNEGSKA (reference sequence). The DNA for the CDR3 is TGCATTGGGACGTCGAACACTGAAGCTTTCTTT. This encodes CIGTSNTEAFF.

This clone is a singleton in its sample. This chain connects TRBV5-1 to TRBJ2-3; D is unclear. Germline V lookup: CDR1 SGHRS, CDR2 YFSETQ. V gave up 0 bases and J gave up 2 bases, with 13 bases separating them. The CDR3 extends over 16 amino acids. CDR3 region: CASSLAAVADTDTQYF. DNA of the CDR3: TGCGCCAGCAGCTTGGCCGCGGTAGCAGACACAGATACGCAGTATTTT.

Only one count was recorded for this clone. The chain recombines TRBV2 with TRBJ2-7; D uncertain. V was cut by 6 bases and J by 3 bases, with 6 bases left in between. CDR1 and CDR2 from the germline V gene are SNHLY and FYNNEI. The CDR3 extends over 11 amino acids. In nucleotides, the CDR3 is TGTGCCAGCAGGGACCACTACGAGCAGTACTTC. Amino acids: CASRDHYEQYF.

This CDR3 reads CAWNKVRTSGSPYEQYF. CDR3 coding DNA: TGTGCCTGGAACAAAGTAAGGACTAGCGGGAGCCCCTACGAGCAGTACTTC. J is TRBJ2-7 and V is TRBV30; 13 bases are a match to TRBD2. V dropped 4 bases and J dropped 2; count of bases not matched to a gene: 11. The CDR3 loop spans 17 amino acids. Germline values: CDR1 GTSNPN, CDR2 SVGIG (reference sequence).

V gene TRBV25-1 combines with J gene TRBJ2-7; no clear D gene. V shed 6 bases and J shed 6 bases, with 9 bases lying between them. Germline V lookup: CDR1 MGHDK, CDR2 SYGVNS. The CDR3 is 11 residues long. Here the CDR3 reads CASRNVGEQYF. The CDR3 DNA reads as TGTGCCAGCAGAAACGTTGGCGAGCAGTACTTC.

The chain combines TRBV18 with TRBJ2-2; 13 nucleotides line up with TRBD2. The V gene's germline CDR1 is KGHSH and CDR2 LQKENI. The CDR3 runs to 16 residues. Trimming took 6 bases from V and 7 from J; bases not matched to a gene: 8. CDR3 amino acids: CASSPGLAGVGGELFF. CDR3 DNA: TGTGCCAGCTCGCCAGGACTAGCGGGAGTCGGCGGGGAGCTGTTTTTT. Full variable domain (missing parts from reference TRBV18 and TRBJ2-2): NAGVMQNPRHLVRRRGQEARLRCSPMKGHSHVYWYRQLPEEGLKFMVYLQKENIIDESGMPKERFSAEFPKEGPSILRIQQVVRGDSAAYFCASSPGLAGVGGELFFGEGSRLTVL.

This clone appeared once. The V and J genes are TRBV19 and TRBJ2-3, with D maybe TRBD2 (6 bases). Germline CDR1 is LNHDA and CDR2 is SQIVND (reference sequence). The CDR3 loop spans 16 amino acids. The V end was cut by 6 bases, the J end by 2 bases, with 18 bases between. CDR3: CASSPFRRDSTDTQYF. The DNA for the CDR3 is TGTGCCAGTAGCCCATTTCGGCGGGATTCCACAGATACGCAGTATTTT.